This T cell receptor (beta chain) is from a study of blood T cell repertoires in COVID-19. About the research overall: The analysed material was cDNA or gDNA that came from T cells, B-cell-depleted T cells, or PBMCs.

In the authors' workflow: For nucleated cells, counts were estimated from reference gene primer amplification. Measured with immunoSEQ multiplex PCR; TCRdb has only the in-frame clones, and not every one. That table gives V, J and clone size, and the DNA gave D and trimming. In the table there are fewer than 650,000 clones, roughly nine tenths of which are singletons. The V end lost 4 bases, the J end lost 6 bases, and 15 bases lay between the germline ends. Germline V gene lookup returns CDR1 SGDLS and CDR2 YYNGEE. The CDR3 runs to 14 residues. The clonotype originates from a woman between 45 and 60 years old with COVID-19, enrolled during active disease. The sequenced sample consisted of peripheral blood. This chain joins TRBV9 and TRBJ2-3; D ambiguous. For the CDR3, the DNA is TGTGCCAGCAGCCTGATATCAGGTGGGGATACGCAGTATTTT. Translating gives CASSLISGGDTQYF.